This entry is about one TCR beta chain. This entry comes from a study of blood T cell repertoires in COVID-19. Study overall: COVID-19 samples, acute and convalescent, were from the United States, Italy and Spain.

Original methodology: Estimates of nucleated cell counts were drawn from the amplification of reference gene primers. Assay: immunoSEQ multiplex PCR; the TCRdb copy retains only in-frame clones and omits some. The V and J calls and clone size are taken from that table; D and trimming were inferred from the DNA. The top ten clones hold around 2.1% of a sample with some 130,000 clones, roughly 90% of them seen once. The CDR3 has 15 residues. Germline lookup yields CDR1 LGHDT and CDR2 YNNKEL (reference sequence). Trimming took off 5 bases at V and 0 bases at J, with 11 bases between the two ends. The chain uses TRBV3-1 (or the pseudogene TRBV3-2) and TRBJ1-3; D ambiguous. The sample taken for sequencing was peripheral blood. This TCR came from a man in his 70s with active COVID-19. The CDR3 loop is CASSLAGSSGNTIYF. CDR3 nucleotide sequence: TGTGCCAGCAGCTTAGCGGGGAGCTCTGGAAACACCATATATTTT.